The text below deals with one T cell receptor beta chain. Reverse transcribing all isolated RNA meant expressed TCRB transcripts were sequenced. Only in-frame clones appear in the TCRdb table, and some are missing; sequencing was by immunoSEQ multiplex PCR. The profile covers about 150,000 clones, with 11% appearing a single time and approximately 2% taken by the ten largest. The data are from a study of beta chain features in type 1 diabetes. The CDR3 sequence is 16 residues long. Trimming took off 3 bases at V and 0 bases at J, with 9 bases between the two ends. Germline lookup yields CDR1 LGHNA and CDR2 YSLEER.

V and J are TRBV4-3 and TRBJ2-6; D call uncertain. This TCR derives from a man between 18 and 29 years old in good health. The sequenced sample consisted of central memory CD4+ T cells from blood. CDR3 coding DNA: TGCGCCAGCAGCCAGCACCCCTCCTCTGGGGCCAACGTCCTGACTTTC. Its protein product is CASSQHPSSGANVLTF.